A single sample gave rise to the 15 T cell receptor beta chains below, sequenced in a study of PD-L1 blockade in urothelial cancer. Only in-frame clones appear in the TCRdb table, and some are missing; sequencing was by immunoSEQ multiplex PCR. The sample has some 66,000 clones, around 88% seen once. Time point meaning: pretreatment peripheral blood. Material: PBMCs, obtained around atezolizumab (anti-PD-L1) treatment. Receptors originate from a man between 60 and 75 years old with urothelial cancer.

The rearrangement links TRBV25-1 to TRBJ2-3; 11 positions match TRBD2. CDR1 and CDR2 (germline): MGHDK, SYGVNS. The CDR3 sequence is 15 residues long. V dropped 6 bases and J dropped 4; count of bases not matched to a gene: 6. The CDR3 is CASSIAGGRSDTQYF. In DNA form, the CDR3 reads TGTGCCAGCAGCATAGCGGGGGGGCGATCAGATACGCAGTATTTT.

This chain connects TRBV5-8 to TRBJ1-5; 10 bases fit TRBD1. This CDR3 has 16 residues. CDR1 is SGHTS, CDR2 YDEGEE, per germline. The V gene end was trimmed by 4 bases and the J gene end by 6 bases; junction bases not matched to a gene: 10. CDR3 in DNA: TGTGCCAGCAGCCCAAGAGAGGGACAGGGGATTCAGCCCCAGCATTTT. Translation: CASSPREGQGIQPQHF.

J is TRBJ2-5 and V is TRBV15, with D possibly matching TRBD2 (6 bases). The germline V gene has CDR1 LNHNV and CDR2 YYDKDF (reference sequence). The V gene lost 4 bases and the J gene lost 1 base, with 7 bases spanning the gap. The CDR3 covers 13 residues. CDR3 bases: TGTGCCACCAGCACCGGGAGCCAAGAGACCCAGTACTTC. This translates into CATSTGSQETQYF.

The rearrangement uses TRBV6-6 and TRBJ1-1, with TRBD1 identical over 8 bases. With 7 bases clipped from V and 5 bases from J, the junction kept 6 bases outside the gene matches. The CDR3 has 13 residues. CDR1 is MNHNY and CDR2 is SVGAGI in the germline V gene (reference sequence). CDR3: CASNIQGGTEAFF. CDR3 in DNA: TGTGCCAGCAACATACAGGGGGGGACTGAAGCTTTCTTT.

This chain uses TRBV7-8 with TRBJ2-5, with 9 bases identical to TRBD1. The CDR3 sequence is 16 residues long. CDR1 is SGHVS and CDR2 is FQNEAQ in the germline V gene. Trimming removed 2 bases from V and 5 bases from J; junction bases left unmatched: 9. The CDR3 DNA is TGTGCCAGCAGCTTATCCGGACAGGGGTTGAGGGAGACCCAGTACTTC. Translated: CASSLSGQGLRETQYF.

The rearrangement uses TRBV18 and TRBJ2-7, with D tentatively TRBD1 (6 bases). Germline assignment: CDR1 KGHSH and CDR2 LQKENI. V was cut by 5 bases and J by 6 bases, with 17 bases left in between. The CDR3 length is 14 residues. CDR3 nucleotide sequence: TGTGCCAGCTCAGCAACGACAGGTGGCGGCGAGCAGTACTTC. The encoded protein is CASSATTGGGEQYF.

The chain is built from TRBV15 and TRBJ1-2, with D perhaps matching TRBD1 (5 bases). Per the germline V gene, CDR1 is LNHNV and CDR2 is YYDKDF (reference sequence). The V gene lost 2 bases and the J gene lost 3 bases, with 16 bases spanning the gap. The CDR3 extends over 16 amino acids. CDR3 nucleotides: TGTGCCACCAGCAGATGGCACGGGCAGGGCCACTATGGCTACACCTTC. It specifies CATSRWHGQGHYGYTF.

In its sample, this clone was seen once. V usage is TRBV11-1 and J usage is TRBJ2-2, with D maybe TRBD1 (6 bases). The germline CDR1 and CDR2 sequences are SGHAT and FQDESV (reference sequence). CDR3 length: 15 residues. V lost 1 base to trimming and J lost 0 bases, with 6 bases between them. The CDR3 protein is CASSLGGPNTGELFF. DNA of the CDR3: TGTGCCAGCAGCTTAGGGGGGCCGAACACCGGGGAGCTGTTTTTT.

V and J are TRBV2 and TRBJ1-2; D remains ambiguous. Germline V gene sequence: CDR1 SNHLY, CDR2 FYNNEI. Trimming cost V 4 bases and J 4 bases, with 13 bases left between them. The CDR3 runs to 14 residues. The CDR3 is CASSGKYRVYGYTF. CDR3 DNA: TGTGCCAGCAGTGGGAAGTACAGAGTCTATGGCTACACCTTC.

J is TRBJ1-5 and V is TRBV19; 10 bases are shared with TRBD1. V dropped 6 bases and J dropped 2; count of bases not matched to a gene: 4. From germline, CDR1 is LNHDA and CDR2 SQIVND (reference sequence). This CDR3 has 15 amino acids. CDR3 DNA: TGTGCCAGTAGAAAGGACAGGGGGGGCAATCAGCCCCAGCATTTT. It translates to CASRKDRGGNQPQHF.

This rearrangement joins TRBV13 to TRBJ1-1, with D hard to call. Germline loops: CDR1 PRHDT, CDR2 FYEKMQ (reference sequence). The CDR3 is 13 amino acids. The V and J ends lost 6 bases and 5 bases respectively, with 13 bases between them. CDR3 amino acids: CASSLLAGTEAFF. For the CDR3, the DNA is TGTGCCAGCAGTCTCTTGGCGGGGACTGAAGCTTTCTTT.

This clone showed up just a few times. V gene TRBV11-1 combines with J gene TRBJ2-1; TRBD1 matches 9 bases. The CDR3 length is 15 residues. Germline values: CDR1 SGHAT, CDR2 FQDESV (reference sequence). V was clipped by 4 bases and J by 2 bases; unmatched bases: 3. CDR3 residues: CASSSDRGTYNEQFF. The DNA of the CDR3 is TGTGCCAGCAGCTCGGACAGGGGAACCTACAATGAGCAGTTCTTC.

This clone was seen only once. The V call is TRBV27, the J call TRBJ2-7; 9 bases are shared with TRBD2. The trim removed 4 bases at V and 0 bases at J, leaving 7 bases unmatched. This CDR3 contains 16 residues. Per germline, CDR1 MNHEY and CDR2 SMNVEV (reference sequence). This CDR3 is CASSSGLAGSSYEQYF. The CDR3 DNA reads as TGTGCCAGCAGTTCCGGCCTAGCGGGGAGCTCCTACGAGCAGTACTTC.

This chain uses TRBV13 with TRBJ2-7; D unclear. Trimming took 3 bases from V and 1 from J, leaving 7 bases between them. In germline, CDR1 is PRHDT, CDR2 FYEKMQ (reference sequence). The CDR3 consists of 13 residues. This chain's CDR3 is CASSFGRSYEQYF. CDR3 coding DNA: TGTGCCAGCAGCTTCGGCAGGTCCTACGAGCAGTACTTC.

The V and J genes are TRBV5-4 and TRBJ1-2; D possibly corresponds to TRBD1 (5 bases). This CDR3 spans 15 amino acids. The V gene's germline CDR1 is SGHNT and CDR2 YYREEE (reference sequence). V was clipped by 0 bases and J by 6 bases, with 15 bases between them. The DNA for the CDR3 is TGTGCCAGCAGCTTGGGCGTCAGGGTCGCGAATGGCTACACCTTC. Its translation is CASSLGVRVANGYTF.